This T cell receptor (beta chain) derives from a study of blood T cell repertoires in COVID-19. Study background: The United States, Italy and Spain supplied acute and convalescent COVID-19 samples. T cells, B-cell-depleted T cells, or PBMCs supplied cDNA or gDNA.

Authors' methods: Reference gene primer amplification in the assay estimated nucleated cell counts. Clones were sequenced by immunoSEQ multiplex PCR, and TCRdb holds only the in-frame ones, with some missing. V and J calls and clone size follow that table, whereas D and trimming were derived from the DNA. The table shows 150,000 to 200,000 clones, with around nine tenths occurring only once. V was clipped by 9 bases and J by 3 bases; unmatched bases: 9. Germline lookup yields CDR1 ENHRY and CDR2 SYGVKD. This CDR3 is built from 15 residues. V gene TRBV10-3 combines with J gene TRBJ2-1, with 9 bases that match TRBD1. The origin of this receptor is a man aged 18 to 35 with active or convalescent COVID-19. Sample: peripheral blood. The CDR3 sequence is CAMGQTGGDYNEQFF. The CDR3 DNA follows: TGTGCCATGGGCCAAACAGGGGGCGACTACAATGAGCAGTTCTTC.